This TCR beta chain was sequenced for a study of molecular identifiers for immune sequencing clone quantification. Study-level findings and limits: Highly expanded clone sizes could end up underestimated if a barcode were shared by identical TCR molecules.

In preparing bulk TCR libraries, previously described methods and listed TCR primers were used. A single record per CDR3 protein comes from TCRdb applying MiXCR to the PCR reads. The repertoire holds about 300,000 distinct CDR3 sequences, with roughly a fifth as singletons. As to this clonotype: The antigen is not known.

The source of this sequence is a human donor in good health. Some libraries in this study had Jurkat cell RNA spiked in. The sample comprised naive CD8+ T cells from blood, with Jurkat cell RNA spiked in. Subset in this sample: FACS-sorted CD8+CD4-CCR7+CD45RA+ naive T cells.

CDR3 sequence reads: CASSAHTGNTGELFF. The CDR3 DNA sequence: TGTGCCAGCAGTGCCCACACTGGGAACACCGGGGAGCTGTTTTTT. The rearrangement uses TRBV6-2 or TRBV6-3 and TRBJ2-2; D is unclear. The CDR3 is 15 amino acids. V lost 5 bases and J 1 base, leaving 11 bases between the germline ends. Germline CDR1 reads MNHEY; CDR2 reads SVGEGT.